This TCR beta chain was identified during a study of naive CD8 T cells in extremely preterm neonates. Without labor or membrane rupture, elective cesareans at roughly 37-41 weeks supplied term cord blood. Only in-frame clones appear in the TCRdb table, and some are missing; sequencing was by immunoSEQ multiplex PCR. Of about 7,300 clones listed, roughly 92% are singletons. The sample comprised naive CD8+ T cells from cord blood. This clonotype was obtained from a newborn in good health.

The CDR3 spells CASSLGAGGMDEQFF. The CDR3 region has the DNA TGTGCCAGCAGCTTAGGGGCGGGGGGTATGGATGAGCAGTTCTTC. The chain uses TRBV11-2 and TRBJ2-1; 8 bases fit TRBD2. The CDR3 spans 15 residues. With 1 base clipped from V and 8 bases from J, the junction kept 7 bases outside the gene matches. The germline V gene has CDR1 SGHAT and CDR2 FQNNGV.